This TCR beta chain is from a study of memory B cells and T cells in multiple sclerosis (dated by TCRdb to 2016 to 2018). Study-wide context: The study compared the TCR beta repertoires of autoproliferating peripheral T cells with those of brain lesion-infiltrating T cells in multiple sclerosis patients. Two multiple sclerosis patients were included in the TCR sequencing because brain lesions obtained at autopsy or brain-infiltrating cells obtained from biopsy were available for them.

TCRbeta CDR3 regions were amplified from extracted genomic DNA using the immunoSEQ Platform. Multiplex PCR, high-throughput sequencing and a vendor bioinformatics pipeline were brought together in the immunoSEQ assay. The study's own analysis went as follows. Non-productive sequences and CDR3s under 4 amino acids long were removed, and the clonotype frequencies in each sample were recalculated. In immunoSEQ Analyzer 2.0, shared clonotypes were identified as identical CDR3 amino acid, V gene and J gene sequences. Repertoire overlap was normalized by dividing shared clonotype counts by the product of both clone-set sizes, with the result scaled by 1000 into arbitrary units. This is the immuneACCESS table as TCRdb keeps it, with only in-frame sequences that have V and J called. A part of the clones is gone; compared with another copy, unresolved V genes explain less than half, and the rest is unexplained. V and J calls plus clone size are reproduced from that table; the DNA served to infer D and trimming. This sample has about 42,000 clones in its table, and roughly four fifths of those were observed once. The ten largest clones capture about 1.1% of the sample.

The germline V gene supplies CDR1 SQVTM and CDR2 ANQGSEA. Cut back by 5 bases and 5 bases, the V and J ends lie 16 bases apart. The CDR3 numbers 13 residues from cysteine through phenylalanine. Of the read, only the CDR3 DNA is kept; its 39 bases are in frame from base 1. General findings and caveats noted by the study authors: Because clone-set sizes differed between compartments, counts of shared clonotypes were influenced and normalization was required.

Details on this clone: Its antigen is still unknown. No much larger clonotype is one base removed from it; base qualities were not supplied.

Autoproliferating (CFSEdim) and non-proliferating (CFSEhi) T cell fractions were sequenced separately after stimulus-free culture of CFSE-labeled PBMCs. A total of some 50 million CFSE-labeled PBMCs were cultured for under 9 days without stimulus, and replicate wells were then pooled. PBMCs were labeled with about 0.5 uM CFSE and were cultured without exogenous stimuli in serum-free AIM-V medium. PBMCs were obtained by Ficoll density gradient centrifugation and kept cryopreserved until use. Using a FACSAria III, live 7-AAD-negative cells were sorted, then washed with PBS and stored frozen at -80 degrees C as dry pellets.

This clonotype was obtained from a human donor with multiple sclerosis. The chain is encoded by TRBV29-1 joined to TRBJ2-7; the D segment may tentatively be TRBD1 or TRBD2, each giving 7 matched bases. Sequenced sample: PBMCs from blood kept in culture. The sequenced DNA: TGCAGCGTTTCCGAGACAGGGAGGGACGAGCAGTACTTC. It codes for CSVSETGRDEQYF.